A single T cell receptor (beta chain) is shown here with its context. Antigen specificity is unknown. The data were obtained in a study of cytomegalovirus exposure and HLA in healthy donors. 60 Vbeta and 13 Jbeta primers were used in PCR. Libraries were prepared by immunoSEQ multiplex PCR; TCRdb keeps only in-frame clonotypes and omits some of them. The sample yields roughly 140,000 clones, almost 85% seen once. Everyone who donated was a healthy bone marrow donor. Germline trimming cut 0 bases from V and 0 bases from J; bases unmatched to any gene: 2. There are 16 residues in the CDR3. Germline-derived CDR1 and CDR2 are SGHTA and FQGNSA. Findings and limits, study-wide: Investigators reported 164 TCR beta chains as tied to cytomegalovirus. The authors later linked a missense DCLRE1C variant to TCR beta V- and J-gene trimming.

The V and J genes are TRBV7-2 and TRBJ2-3, with 8 positions matching TRBD2. The TCR originated in an older woman in good health and CMV-seropositive. Sequences were obtained from PBMCs. The CDR3 region has the DNA TGTGCCAGCAGCTTAGCTCTAGCGGGCAGCACAGATACGCAGTATTTT. Translated: CASSLALAGSTDTQYF.